A selection of T cell receptor beta chains follows, all from one sample in a study of cytomegalovirus exposure and HLA in healthy donors. Generated by immunoSEQ multiplex PCR, the TCRdb table keeps only in-frame clones and is missing some. The table lists about 60,000 clones. The sequencing sample was made of PBMCs. These receptors were collected from a man aged 45-65 years in good health and CMV-seropositive. Both conserved end residues are part of each CDR3. The order of the fields is V gene, D gene, clone size, CDR3 length, J gene, CDR3 protein, CDR3 DNA. A D gene is named only where the DNA matches it firmly. Where a row states a size, it is once, few, many or the class of an expanded clone; other rows omit it.

V gene: TRBV6-5
D gene: NA
clone size: NA
CDR3 length: 9
J gene: TRBJ1-2
CDR3 protein: CAVGHGYTF
CDR3 DNA: TGTGCCGTCGGTCATGGCTACACCTTC

V gene: TRBV5-4
D gene: TRBD2
clone size: NA
CDR3 length: 15
J gene: TRBJ2-1
CDR3 protein: CASSPGASGPNEQFF
CDR3 DNA: TGTGCCAGCAGCCCTGGGGCTAGCGGACCAAATGAGCAGTTCTTC

V gene: TRBV5-1
D gene: NA
clone size: NA
CDR3 length: 13
J gene: TRBJ2-7
CDR3 protein: CASRWTGSYEQYF
CDR3 DNA: TGCGCCAGCAGATGGACTGGCTCCTACGAGCAGTACTTC

V gene: TRBV5-4
D gene: TRBD2
clone size: NA
CDR3 length: 17
J gene: TRBJ2-5
CDR3 protein: CASSLAVLAGGQETQYF
CDR3 DNA: TGTGCCAGCAGCTTGGCTGTTTTAGCGGGGGGGCAAGAGACCCAGTACTTC

V gene: TRBV27
D gene: NA
clone size: NA
CDR3 length: 17
J gene: TRBJ2-6
CDR3 protein: CASSLFSRDTGANVLTF
CDR3 DNA: TGTGCCAGCAGTTTATTTTCCAGGGATACTGGGGCCAACGTCCTGACTTTC

V gene: TRBV19
D gene: TRBD1
clone size: NA
CDR3 length: 14
J gene: TRBJ1-2
CDR3 protein: CASSPMAGGWGYTF
CDR3 DNA: TGTGCCAGTAGCCCCATGGCAGGGGGTTGGGGCTACACCTTC

V gene: TRBV18
D gene: NA
clone size: NA
CDR3 length: 13
J gene: TRBJ1-1
CDR3 protein: CASSPGGRSEAFF
CDR3 DNA: TGTGCCAGCTCACCGGGGGGAAGGTCTGAAGCTTTCTTT

V gene: TRBV4-3
D gene: TRBD1
clone size: NA
CDR3 length: 18
J gene: TRBJ2-3
CDR3 protein: CASSQALPGQGGIDTQYF
CDR3 DNA: TGCGCCAGCAGCCAGGCCCTACCCGGACAGGGAGGCATAGATACGCAGTATTTT

V gene: TRBV7-3
D gene: TRBD2
clone size: NA
CDR3 length: 15
J gene: TRBJ2-7
CDR3 protein: CASSLYSGTGYEQYF
CDR3 DNA: TGTGCCAGCAGCTTATATAGCGGGACGGGCTACGAGCAGTACTTC

V gene: TRBV28
D gene: TRBD2
clone size: NA
CDR3 length: 15
J gene: TRBJ2-7
CDR3 protein: CASRGTSGRAYEQYF
CDR3 DNA: TGTGCCAGCAGGGGTACTAGCGGGAGGGCCTACGAGCAGTACTTC

V gene: TRBV28
D gene: TRBD1
clone size: NA
CDR3 length: 13
J gene: TRBJ2-7
CDR3 protein: CASRPRDSYEQYF
CDR3 DNA: TGTGCCAGCAGGCCACGGGACAGCTACGAGCAGTACTTC

V gene: TRBV5-1
D gene: NA
clone size: NA
CDR3 length: 14
J gene: TRBJ2-3
CDR3 protein: CASSLAGPTDTQYF
CDR3 DNA: TGCGCCAGCAGCTTGGCAGGGCCCACAGATACGCAGTATTTT

V gene: TRBV29-1
D gene: TRBD1
clone size: NA
CDR3 length: 13
J gene: TRBJ1-1
CDR3 protein: CSVEGGQGTEAFF
CDR3 DNA: TGCAGCGTTGAGGGGGGACAGGGAACTGAAGCTTTCTTT

V gene: TRBV11-2
D gene: TRBD1
clone size: NA
CDR3 length: 16
J gene: TRBJ2-7
CDR3 protein: CASSPEGASTVYEQYF
CDR3 DNA: TGTGCCAGCAGCCCCGAGGGGGCTAGCACTGTGTACGAGCAGTACTTC

V gene: TRBV27
D gene: TRBD1
clone size: NA
CDR3 length: 13
J gene: TRBJ1-2
CDR3 protein: CASSSGQGIRYTF
CDR3 DNA: TGTGCCAGCAGTTCGGGACAGGGTATCCGCTACACCTTC

V gene: TRBV9
D gene: NA
clone size: NA
CDR3 length: 15
J gene: TRBJ1-1
CDR3 protein: CASSPPQITPMKDFF
CDR3 DNA: TGTGCCAGCAGCCCTCCCCAAATTACTCCTATGAAAGATTTCTTT

V gene: TRBV2
D gene: NA
clone size: NA
CDR3 length: 14
J gene: TRBJ1-3
CDR3 protein: CASSEAGDGNTIYF
CDR3 DNA: TGTGCCAGCAGTGAAGCAGGGGATGGAAACACCATATATTTT

V gene: TRBV6-1
D gene: TRBD1
clone size: NA
CDR3 length: 13
J gene: TRBJ2-7
CDR3 protein: CASRGQESYEQYF
CDR3 DNA: TGTGCCAGCAGGGGACAGGAGTCCTACGAGCAGTACTTC

V gene: TRBV7-9
D gene: NA
clone size: NA
CDR3 length: 14
J gene: TRBJ2-7
CDR3 protein: CASSSEQSSYEQYF
CDR3 DNA: TGTGCCAGCAGCTCAGAACAGAGCTCCTACGAGCAGTACTTC

V gene: TRBV18
D gene: NA
clone size: NA
CDR3 length: 15
J gene: TRBJ2-5
CDR3 protein: CASSPLLGGQETQYF
CDR3 DNA: TGTGCCAGCTCACCTCTACTAGGAGGGCAAGAGACCCAGTACTTC

V gene: TRBV7-9
D gene: NA
clone size: NA
CDR3 length: 14
J gene: TRBJ2-3
CDR3 protein: CASRTSGPTDTQYF
CDR3 DNA: TGTGCCAGCAGGACTAGTGGGCCCACAGATACGCAGTATTTT

V gene: TRBV6-1
D gene: NA
clone size: NA
CDR3 length: 15
J gene: TRBJ2-7
CDR3 protein: CASSERPIGAYEQYF
CDR3 DNA: TGTGCCAGCAGTGAAAGACCCATAGGGGCCTACGAGCAGTACTTC

V gene: TRBV7-3
D gene: TRBD2
clone size: NA
CDR3 length: 16
J gene: TRBJ2-1
CDR3 protein: CASSLTGSGSPGEQFF
CDR3 DNA: TGTGCCAGCAGCTTAACTGGTAGCGGGAGTCCGGGAGAGCAGTTCTTC

V gene: TRBV28
D gene: TRBD1
clone size: NA
CDR3 length: 14
J gene: TRBJ2-7
CDR3 protein: CASSSGQGRHEQYF
CDR3 DNA: TGTGCCAGCAGTTCGGGACAGGGGAGACACGAGCAGTACTTC

V gene: TRBV14
D gene: TRBD2
clone size: NA
CDR3 length: 15
J gene: TRBJ2-1
CDR3 protein: CASSVQAGAYNEQFF
CDR3 DNA: TGTGCCAGCAGCGTACAGGCGGGAGCCTACAATGAGCAGTTCTTC

V gene: TRBV10-3
D gene: NA
clone size: NA
CDR3 length: 13
J gene: TRBJ1-4
CDR3 protein: CAISEGAEEKLFF
CDR3 DNA: TGTGCCATCAGTGAGGGGGCAGAGGAAAAACTGTTTTTT

V gene: TRBV11-3
D gene: TRBD2
clone size: NA
CDR3 length: 14
J gene: TRBJ2-1
CDR3 protein: CASSSSGKNNEQFF
CDR3 DNA: TGTGCCAGCAGCTCTAGCGGGAAAAACAATGAGCAGTTCTTC

V gene: TRBV19
D gene: NA
clone size: NA
CDR3 length: 14
J gene: TRBJ2-6
CDR3 protein: CASSTSAGANVLTF
CDR3 DNA: TGTGCCAGTAGTACTAGTGCTGGGGCCAACGTCCTGACTTTC

V gene: TRBV7-9
D gene: NA
clone size: NA
CDR3 length: 15
J gene: TRBJ2-1
CDR3 protein: CASSLDVTAYNEQFF
CDR3 DNA: TGTGCCAGCAGCTTAGACGTGACAGCCTACAATGAGCAGTTCTTC

V gene: TRBV28
D gene: NA
clone size: NA
CDR3 length: 14
J gene: TRBJ1-5
CDR3 protein: CASSLGQGRQPQHF
CDR3 DNA: TGTGCCAGCAGTTTGGGGCAGGGCCGACAGCCCCAGCATTTT

V gene: TRBV6-4
D gene: TRBD2
clone size: medium-sized
CDR3 length: 14
J gene: TRBJ2-1
CDR3 protein: CASSEAGGHNEQFF
CDR3 DNA: TGTGCCAGCAGTGAAGCGGGAGGGCACAATGAGCAGTTCTTC

V gene: TRBV28
D gene: NA
clone size: NA
CDR3 length: 14
J gene: TRBJ1-1
CDR3 protein: CASSFLQGTDEAFF
CDR3 DNA: TGTGCCAGCAGTTTTTTACAGGGAACAGATGAAGCTTTCTTT

V gene: TRBV7-3
D gene: TRBD1
clone size: NA
CDR3 length: 14
J gene: TRBJ2-2
CDR3 protein: CASSPGQGTGELFF
CDR3 DNA: TGTGCCAGCAGCCCAGGACAGGGCACCGGGGAGCTGTTTTTT

V gene: TRBV19
D gene: NA
clone size: NA
CDR3 length: 17
J gene: TRBJ1-2
CDR3 protein: CASSIAGLSKKNYGYTF
CDR3 DNA: TGTGCCAGTAGTATAGCCGGACTCTCCAAGAAGAACTATGGCTACACCTTC

V gene: TRBV18
D gene: NA
clone size: NA
CDR3 length: 17
J gene: TRBJ2-6
CDR3 protein: CASSPVEGPLGANVLTF
CDR3 DNA: TGTGCCAGCTCACCAGTGGAGGGGCCTCTTGGGGCCAACGTCCTGACTTTC

V gene: TRBV4-1
D gene: NA
clone size: NA
CDR3 length: 15
J gene: TRBJ1-2
CDR3 protein: CASSQGAGPVSGYTF
CDR3 DNA: TGCGCCAGCAGCCAAGGCGCGGGACCCGTCTCGGGCTACACCTTC

V gene: TRBV10-2
D gene: TRBD1
clone size: NA
CDR3 length: 16
J gene: TRBJ2-3
CDR3 protein: CASSRQGVVRTDTQYF
CDR3 DNA: TGCGCCAGCAGCAGACAGGGGGTGGTCCGCACAGATACGCAGTATTTT

V gene: TRBV4-3
D gene: NA
clone size: NA
CDR3 length: 16
J gene: TRBJ2-2
CDR3 protein: CASSQAWGVTTGELFF
CDR3 DNA: TGCGCCAGCAGCCAAGCATGGGGGGTAACCACCGGGGAGCTGTTTTTT

V gene: TRBV7-9
D gene: NA
clone size: NA
CDR3 length: 15
J gene: TRBJ1-4
CDR3 protein: CASSLDEGVNEKLFF
CDR3 DNA: TGTGCCAGCAGCTTAGATGAAGGGGTTAATGAAAAACTGTTTTTT

V gene: TRBV4-3
D gene: NA
clone size: NA
CDR3 length: 16
J gene: TRBJ1-5
CDR3 protein: CASSLTHRDGNQPQHF
CDR3 DNA: TGCGCCAGCAGCCTCACCCACAGGGATGGCAATCAGCCCCAGCATTTT

V gene: TRBV5-1
D gene: NA
clone size: NA
CDR3 length: 15
J gene: TRBJ2-2
CDR3 protein: CASRLRQGYTGELFF
CDR3 DNA: TGCGCCAGCAGATTGAGGCAGGGTTACACCGGGGAGCTGTTTTTT

V gene: TRBV15
D gene: NA
clone size: NA
CDR3 length: 13
J gene: TRBJ2-5
CDR3 protein: CATSRATKETQYF
CDR3 DNA: TGTGCCACCAGCAGAGCGACAAAAGAGACCCAGTACTTC

V gene: TRBV6-5
D gene: TRBD1
clone size: NA
CDR3 length: 13
J gene: TRBJ1-2
CDR3 protein: CASTRTGDYGYTF
CDR3 DNA: TGTGCCAGCACCCGGACAGGGGACTATGGCTACACCTTC

V gene: TRBV4-3
D gene: NA
clone size: NA
CDR3 length: 15
J gene: TRBJ2-1
CDR3 protein: CASSRGRSSDNEQFF
CDR3 DNA: TGCGCCAGCAGCCGAGGTAGGAGCTCCGACAATGAGCAGTTCTTC

V gene: TRBV5-3
D gene: TRBD1
clone size: NA
CDR3 length: 14
J gene: TRBJ1-2
CDR3 protein: CARSPERDSPGYTF
CDR3 DNA: TGTGCCAGAAGCCCGGAACGGGACAGCCCGGGCTACACCTTC

V gene: TRBV5-1
D gene: TRBD2
clone size: NA
CDR3 length: 15
J gene: TRBJ2-7
CDR3 protein: CASSFGTSGRYEQYF
CDR3 DNA: TGCGCCAGCAGCTTCGGGACTAGCGGGAGATACGAGCAGTACTTC

V gene: TRBV28
D gene: NA
clone size: NA
CDR3 length: 16
J gene: TRBJ2-1
CDR3 protein: CASSPAGGEKRDEQFF
CDR3 DNA: TGTGCCAGCAGCCCCGCAGGAGGGGAAAAGCGGGATGAGCAGTTCTTC

V gene: TRBV30
D gene: NA
clone size: NA
CDR3 length: 14
J gene: TRBJ1-1
CDR3 protein: CAWRAQGQGTEAFF
CDR3 DNA: TGTGCCTGGAGAGCCCAGGGGCAGGGAACTGAAGCTTTCTTT

V gene: TRBV29-1
D gene: TRBD1
clone size: NA
CDR3 length: 14
J gene: TRBJ2-7
CDR3 protein: CSVEGYRGTYEQYF
CDR3 DNA: TGCAGCGTTGAAGGGTACAGGGGGACCTACGAGCAGTACTTC

V gene: TRBV18
D gene: TRBD1
clone size: NA
CDR3 length: 16
J gene: TRBJ2-4
CDR3 protein: CASSPMTGAVGNIQYF
CDR3 DNA: TGTGCCAGCTCACCAATGACAGGGGCGGTGGGGAACATTCAGTACTTC

V gene: TRBV28
D gene: TRBD1
clone size: NA
CDR3 length: 15
J gene: TRBJ2-5
CDR3 protein: CASSLYPGTGETQYF
CDR3 DNA: TGTGCCAGCAGTTTATACCCAGGGACAGGAGAGACCCAGTACTTC

V gene: TRBV7-9
D gene: NA
clone size: NA
CDR3 length: 14
J gene: TRBJ2-1
CDR3 protein: CASRRDSAANEQFF
CDR3 DNA: TGTGCCAGCAGAAGGGACTCCGCGGCCAATGAGCAGTTCTTC

V gene: TRBV19
D gene: NA
clone size: NA
CDR3 length: 14
J gene: TRBJ1-6
CDR3 protein: CASSTARGNSPLHF
CDR3 DNA: TGTGCCAGTAGTACCGCTAGGGGTAATTCACCCCTCCACTTT

V gene: TRBV7-2
D gene: NA
clone size: NA
CDR3 length: 15
J gene: TRBJ2-1
CDR3 protein: CASSSRGVGGNEQFF
CDR3 DNA: TGTGCCAGCAGCTCCCGTGGAGTAGGAGGGAATGAGCAGTTCTTC

V gene: TRBV7-6
D gene: NA
clone size: NA
CDR3 length: 11
J gene: TRBJ2-7
CDR3 protein: CASSRGAEQYF
CDR3 DNA: TGTGCCAGCAGCCGCGGCGCCGAGCAGTACTTC

V gene: TRBV9
D gene: TRBD2
clone size: NA
CDR3 length: 15
J gene: TRBJ2-5
CDR3 protein: CASSVASGIGETQYF
CDR3 DNA: TGTGCCAGCAGCGTAGCTAGCGGGATTGGAGAGACCCAGTACTTC